Listed here is a single T cell receptor beta chain. The sample originates from a study of blood T cell repertoires in COVID-19. Looked up from germline, CDR1 is SGHNT and CDR2 is YYREEE (reference sequence). This CDR3 has 15 amino acids. V was trimmed by 0 bases and J by 3 bases, leaving 10 bases between them. TCRdb's copy holds only in-frame clones and misses some; the assay was immunoSEQ multiplex PCR. The sample holds 200,000 to 300,000 clones, around 90% seen once. The sequence came from a man aged 55 to 70 who had recovered from COVID-19. V usage is TRBV5-4 and J usage is TRBJ2-1; tentative D call: TRBD1 (6 bases). Sequenced input: peripheral blood. The CDR3 spells CASSLGQANYNEQFF. The CDR3 coding sequence is TGTGCCAGCAGCTTGGGACAGGCTAACTACAATGAGCAGTTCTTC. Complete variable domain (other parts from reference TRBV5-4 and TRBJ2-1): ETGVTQSPTHLIKTRGQQVTLRCSSQSGHNTVSWYQQALGQGPQFIFQYYREEENGRGNFPPRFSGLQFPNYSSELNVNALELDDSALYLCASSLGQANYNEQFFGPGTRLTVL.